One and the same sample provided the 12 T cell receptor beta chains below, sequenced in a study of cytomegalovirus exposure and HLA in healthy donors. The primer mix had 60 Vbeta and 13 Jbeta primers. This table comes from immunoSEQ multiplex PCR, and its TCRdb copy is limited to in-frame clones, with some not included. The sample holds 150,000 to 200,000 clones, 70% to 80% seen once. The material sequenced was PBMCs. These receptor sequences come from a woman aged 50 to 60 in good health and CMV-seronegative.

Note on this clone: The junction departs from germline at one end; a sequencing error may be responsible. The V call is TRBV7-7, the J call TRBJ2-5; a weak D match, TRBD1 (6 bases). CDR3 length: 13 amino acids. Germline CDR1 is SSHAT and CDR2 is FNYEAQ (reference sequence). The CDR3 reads CASSVDSKETQYF. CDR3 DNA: TGTGCTAGCAGCGTGGACAGCAAAGAGACCCAGTACTTC.

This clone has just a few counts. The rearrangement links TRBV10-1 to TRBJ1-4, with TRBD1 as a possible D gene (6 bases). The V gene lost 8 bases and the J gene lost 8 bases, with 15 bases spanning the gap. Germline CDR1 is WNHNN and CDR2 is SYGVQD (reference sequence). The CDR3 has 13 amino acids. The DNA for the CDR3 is TGCGCCAGCCAACAGGGCTCCAAGGAAAAACTGTTTTTT. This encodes CASQQGSKEKLFF.

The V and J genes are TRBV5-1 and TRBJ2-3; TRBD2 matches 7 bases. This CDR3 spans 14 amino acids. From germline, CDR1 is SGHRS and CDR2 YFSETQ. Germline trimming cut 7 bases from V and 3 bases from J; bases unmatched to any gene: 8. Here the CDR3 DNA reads TGCGCCAGCCGGGCTAGCGGAATTACAGATACGCAGTATTTT. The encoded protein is CASRASGITDTQYF.

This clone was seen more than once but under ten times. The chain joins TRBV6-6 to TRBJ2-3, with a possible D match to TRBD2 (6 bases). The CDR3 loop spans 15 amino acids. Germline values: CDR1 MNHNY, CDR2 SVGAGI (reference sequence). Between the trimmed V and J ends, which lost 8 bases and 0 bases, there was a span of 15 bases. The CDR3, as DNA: TGTGCCAGCGGAGGGCGGGGTACTAGCACAGATACGCAGTATTTT. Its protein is CASGGRGTSTDTQYF.

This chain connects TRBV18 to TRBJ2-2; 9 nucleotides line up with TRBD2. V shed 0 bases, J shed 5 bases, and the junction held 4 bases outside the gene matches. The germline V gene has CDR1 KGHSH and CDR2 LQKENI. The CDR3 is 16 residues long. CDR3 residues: CASSPPGGGATGELFF. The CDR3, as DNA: TGTGCCAGCTCACCACCCGGCGGGGGGGCAACCGGGGAGCTGTTTTTT.

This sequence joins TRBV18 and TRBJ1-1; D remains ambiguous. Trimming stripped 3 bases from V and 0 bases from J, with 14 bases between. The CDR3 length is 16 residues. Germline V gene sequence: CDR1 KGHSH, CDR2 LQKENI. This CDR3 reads CASSPEHQAMNTEAFF. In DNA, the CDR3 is TGTGCCAGCTCACCCGAGCATCAAGCAATGAACACTGAAGCTTTCTTT.

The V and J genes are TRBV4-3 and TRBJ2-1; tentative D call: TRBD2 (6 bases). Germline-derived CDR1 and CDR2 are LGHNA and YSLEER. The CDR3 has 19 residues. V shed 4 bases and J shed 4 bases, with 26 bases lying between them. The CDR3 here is CASSLSWGTELEGYNEQFF. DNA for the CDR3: TGCGCCAGCAGCCTATCATGGGGGACTGAATTGGAAGGTTACAATGAGCAGTTCTTC.

The CDR3 region has the DNA TGTGCCAGCAGCTTGTCAGGGGGGAAAGGATGGCCCCTCGGCGGGGAGCTGTTTTTT. Protein product: CASSLSGGKGWPLGGELFF. The genes are TRBV7-9 and TRBJ2-2, with a tentative D call TRBD1 (7 bases). This CDR3 has 19 residues. Looked up from germline, CDR1 is SEHNR and CDR2 is FQNEAQ (reference sequence). V lost 3 bases, J lost 7 bases, and 27 bases lay in between. Full variable domain (outside the CDR3, taken from reference TRBV7-9 and TRBJ2-2): DTGVSQNPRHKITKRGQNVTFRCDPISEHNRLYWYRQTLGQGPEFLTYFQNEAQLEKSRLLSDRFSAERPKGSFSTLEIQRTEQGDSAMYLCASSLSGGKGWPLGGELFFGEGSRLTVL.

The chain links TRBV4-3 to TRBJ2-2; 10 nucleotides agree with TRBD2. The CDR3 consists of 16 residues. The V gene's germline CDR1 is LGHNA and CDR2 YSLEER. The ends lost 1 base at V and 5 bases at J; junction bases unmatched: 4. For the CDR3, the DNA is TGCGCCAGCAGCCAAGTACTAGCGGGGAGGACCGGGGAGCTGTTTTTT. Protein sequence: CASSQVLAGRTGELFF.

The CDR3 sequence: CASSYQGDGYTF. CDR3 bases: TGCGCCAGCAGCTACCAGGGGGATGGCTACACCTTC. This chain links TRBV5-1 with TRBJ1-2; TRBD1 matches at 7 bases. This CDR3 region has 12 residues. V lost 3 bases, J lost 6 bases, and 2 bases stayed unmatched. Germline CDR1 is SGHRS and CDR2 is YFSETQ.

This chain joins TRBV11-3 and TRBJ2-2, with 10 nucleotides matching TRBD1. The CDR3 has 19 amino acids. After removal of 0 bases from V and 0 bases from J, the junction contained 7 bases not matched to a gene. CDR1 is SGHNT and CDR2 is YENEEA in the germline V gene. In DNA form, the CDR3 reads TGTGCCAGCAGCTTAGAGGTGGACAGGGGGTATTCGAACACCGGGGAGCTGTTTTTT. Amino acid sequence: CASSLEVDRGYSNTGELFF. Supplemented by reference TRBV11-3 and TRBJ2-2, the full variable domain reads EAGVVQSPRYKIIEKKQPVAFWCNPISGHNTLYWYLQNLGQGPELLIRYENEEAVDDSQLPKDRFSAERLKGVDSTLKIQPAELGDSAVYLCASSLEVDRGYSNTGELFFGEGSRLTVL.

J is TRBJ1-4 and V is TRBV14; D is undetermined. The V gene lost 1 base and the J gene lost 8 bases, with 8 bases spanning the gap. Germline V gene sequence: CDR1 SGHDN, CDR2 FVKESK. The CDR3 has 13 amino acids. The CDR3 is CASSQGRREKLFF. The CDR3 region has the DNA TGTGCCAGCAGCCAAGGGAGGCGAGAAAAACTGTTTTTT.